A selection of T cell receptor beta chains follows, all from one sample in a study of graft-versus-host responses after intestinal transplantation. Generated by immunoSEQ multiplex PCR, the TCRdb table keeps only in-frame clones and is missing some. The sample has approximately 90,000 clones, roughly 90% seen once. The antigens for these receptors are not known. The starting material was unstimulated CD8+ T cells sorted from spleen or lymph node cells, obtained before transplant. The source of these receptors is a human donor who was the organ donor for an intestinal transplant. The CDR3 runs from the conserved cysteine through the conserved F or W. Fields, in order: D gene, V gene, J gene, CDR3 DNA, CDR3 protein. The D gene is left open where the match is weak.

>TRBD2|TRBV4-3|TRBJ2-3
TGCGCCAGCAGCCAAGATGTGGCGGGGGGGCCCGATACGCAGTATTTT
CASSQDVAGGPDTQYF
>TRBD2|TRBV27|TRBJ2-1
TGTGCCAGCAGTTTAGGGGGACTAGCGGGGGGGCCACCCTACAATGAGCAGTTCTTC
CASSLGGLAGGPPYNEQFF
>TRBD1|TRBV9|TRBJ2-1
TGTGCCAGCAGCGCGGCACAGGGGGAGCAGTTCTTC
CASSAAQGEQFF
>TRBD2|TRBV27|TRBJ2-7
TGTGCCAGCTCATTGGGGAGGGACCAGGGCGAGCAGTACTTC
CASSLGRDQGEQYF
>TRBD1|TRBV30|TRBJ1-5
TGTGCCTGGGGACAGGGGGATCAGCCCCAGCATTTT
CAWGQGDQPQHF
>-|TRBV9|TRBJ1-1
TGTGCCAGCAGCGTAGAGGGGGGGGACAATGAAGCTTTCTTT
CASSVEGGDNEAFF
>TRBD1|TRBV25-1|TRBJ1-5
TGTGCCAGCAGTGCAGGGGGAGGTCAGCCCCAGCATTTT
CASSAGGGQPQHF
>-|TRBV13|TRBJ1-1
TGTGCCAGCAGCTTTCAGTCAGGGGAAGCTTTCTTT
CASSFQSGEAFF
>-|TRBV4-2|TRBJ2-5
TGTGCCAGCAGCCAAGAGTCCGGGGGGCTACAAGAGACCCAGTACTTC
CASSQESGGLQETQYF
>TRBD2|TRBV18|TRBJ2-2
TGTGCCAGCTCACCACGGACTAGCGGGGGGACTAACACCGGGGAGCTGTTTTTT
CASSPRTSGGTNTGELFF
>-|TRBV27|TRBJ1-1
TGTGCCAGCAGTTTCGGGATGAACACTGAAGCTTTCTTT
CASSFGMNTEAFF
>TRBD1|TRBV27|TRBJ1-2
TGTGCCAGCAGTTCCAGGGGGGACTATGGCTACACCTTC
CASSSRGDYGYTF
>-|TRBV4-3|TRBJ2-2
TGCGCCAGCAGCCAACCGGTTTCGGGCGGGGAGCTGTTTTTT
CASSQPVSGGELFF